This is a list of T cell receptor beta chains from one sample in a study of blood T cell repertoires in COVID-19. Sequenced by immunoSEQ multiplex PCR; TCRdb stores in-frame clones only, minus some. The data show fewer than 350,000 clones, around 88% seen once. Input material: peripheral blood. The receptors stem from a woman in her 70s with COVID-19, enrolled during active disease. Both conserved end residues are trimmed from each CDR3.

V gene	J gene	CDR3 protein
TRBV3-1/TRBV3-2	TRBJ1-5	ASSRTGEQPQH
TRBV11-1	TRBJ2-7	ASSLVSEQY
TRBV18	TRBJ1-5	ASSPEGSLKQPQH
TRBV9	TRBJ1-4	ASSPRTGTNEKLF
TRBV19	TRBJ2-2	ASSTARSGGGELF
TRBV24-1	TRBJ1-2	ATSDWTGRGGYT
TRBV6-5	TRBJ2-2	ASIGRGFTGELF
TRBV19	TRBJ1-1	ASSIGGRGDTEAF
TRBV5-4	TRBJ2-3	ASSLGTSGGVIDTQY
TRBV6-5	TRBJ1-5	ASSSSGTGNQPQH
TRBV12-3/TRBV12-4	TRBJ1-2	ASSPGQFYGYT
TRBV29-1	TRBJ1-2	SVATGNDYGYT
TRBV29-1	TRBJ1-2	SVDGTSGYT
TRBV27	TRBJ1-6	ASSLIDNSPLH
TRBV27	TRBJ2-3	ASSSDRLETSTDTQY
TRBV18	TRBJ1-6	ASSPSPMSSSYNSPLH
TRBV24-1	TRBJ2-5	ATSHPSNYQETQY
TRBV18	TRBJ1-1	ASSPGSTGAF
TRBV10-3	TRBJ2-1	ATQLAGGPPRQF
TRBV30	TRBJ1-2	AWSPGQANYGYT
TRBV11-2	TRBJ2-7	ASSPTISVQQPYEQY
TRBV7-2	TRBJ1-2	ASSLVQTRADGYT
TRBV2	TRBJ1-2	ASSGGIRGRRNYGYT